In its sample, the clone carrying this TCR beta chain was seen once. The age range of participants was 18 to 89 years, with residence in 20 to 25 US areas. Recovered Cohort 3 donors showed two negative PCRs, clearance, or symptom resolution. This entry belongs to a study of blood T cell repertoires in COVID-19. Study-level information: From T cells, B-cell-depleted T cells, or PBMCs came the material, which was cDNA or gDNA.

Libraries were prepared by immunoSEQ multiplex PCR; TCRdb keeps only in-frame clonotypes and omits some of them. The repertoire holds 490,000 or so clones, with approximately 86% as singletons. Trimming took 5 bases from V and 1 from J, leaving 12 bases between them. Looked up from germline, CDR1 is LNHDA and CDR2 is SQIVND (reference sequence). This CDR3 is 14 amino acids long. This sequence joins TRBV19 and TRBJ2-7; D is possibly TRBD2 (6 bases). The clonotype comes from a woman in her sixties or seventies who had recovered from COVID-19. The source material was PBMCs or T cells enriched from blood (not recorded which). The CDR3 sequence is CASSREYPSYEQYV. The DNA of the CDR3 is TGTGCCAGTAGTCGGGAGTACCCGTCCTACGAGCAGTACGTC.